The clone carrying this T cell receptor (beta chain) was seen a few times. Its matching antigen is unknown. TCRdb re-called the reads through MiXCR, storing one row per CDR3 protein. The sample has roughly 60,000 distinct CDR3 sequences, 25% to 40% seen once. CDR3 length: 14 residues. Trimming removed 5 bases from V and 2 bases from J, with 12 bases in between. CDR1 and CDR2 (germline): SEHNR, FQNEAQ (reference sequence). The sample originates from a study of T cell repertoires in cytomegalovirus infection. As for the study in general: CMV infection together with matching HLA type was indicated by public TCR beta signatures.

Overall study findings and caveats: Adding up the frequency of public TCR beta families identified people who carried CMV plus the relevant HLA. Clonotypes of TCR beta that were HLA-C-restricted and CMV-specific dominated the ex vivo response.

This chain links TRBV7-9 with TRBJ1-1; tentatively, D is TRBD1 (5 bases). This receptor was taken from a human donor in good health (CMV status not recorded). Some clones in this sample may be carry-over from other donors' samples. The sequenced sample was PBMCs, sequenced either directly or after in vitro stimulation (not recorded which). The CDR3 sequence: CASSALTDNTEAFF. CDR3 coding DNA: TGTGCCAGCAGCGCCCTGACAGATAACACTGAAGCTTTCTTT.